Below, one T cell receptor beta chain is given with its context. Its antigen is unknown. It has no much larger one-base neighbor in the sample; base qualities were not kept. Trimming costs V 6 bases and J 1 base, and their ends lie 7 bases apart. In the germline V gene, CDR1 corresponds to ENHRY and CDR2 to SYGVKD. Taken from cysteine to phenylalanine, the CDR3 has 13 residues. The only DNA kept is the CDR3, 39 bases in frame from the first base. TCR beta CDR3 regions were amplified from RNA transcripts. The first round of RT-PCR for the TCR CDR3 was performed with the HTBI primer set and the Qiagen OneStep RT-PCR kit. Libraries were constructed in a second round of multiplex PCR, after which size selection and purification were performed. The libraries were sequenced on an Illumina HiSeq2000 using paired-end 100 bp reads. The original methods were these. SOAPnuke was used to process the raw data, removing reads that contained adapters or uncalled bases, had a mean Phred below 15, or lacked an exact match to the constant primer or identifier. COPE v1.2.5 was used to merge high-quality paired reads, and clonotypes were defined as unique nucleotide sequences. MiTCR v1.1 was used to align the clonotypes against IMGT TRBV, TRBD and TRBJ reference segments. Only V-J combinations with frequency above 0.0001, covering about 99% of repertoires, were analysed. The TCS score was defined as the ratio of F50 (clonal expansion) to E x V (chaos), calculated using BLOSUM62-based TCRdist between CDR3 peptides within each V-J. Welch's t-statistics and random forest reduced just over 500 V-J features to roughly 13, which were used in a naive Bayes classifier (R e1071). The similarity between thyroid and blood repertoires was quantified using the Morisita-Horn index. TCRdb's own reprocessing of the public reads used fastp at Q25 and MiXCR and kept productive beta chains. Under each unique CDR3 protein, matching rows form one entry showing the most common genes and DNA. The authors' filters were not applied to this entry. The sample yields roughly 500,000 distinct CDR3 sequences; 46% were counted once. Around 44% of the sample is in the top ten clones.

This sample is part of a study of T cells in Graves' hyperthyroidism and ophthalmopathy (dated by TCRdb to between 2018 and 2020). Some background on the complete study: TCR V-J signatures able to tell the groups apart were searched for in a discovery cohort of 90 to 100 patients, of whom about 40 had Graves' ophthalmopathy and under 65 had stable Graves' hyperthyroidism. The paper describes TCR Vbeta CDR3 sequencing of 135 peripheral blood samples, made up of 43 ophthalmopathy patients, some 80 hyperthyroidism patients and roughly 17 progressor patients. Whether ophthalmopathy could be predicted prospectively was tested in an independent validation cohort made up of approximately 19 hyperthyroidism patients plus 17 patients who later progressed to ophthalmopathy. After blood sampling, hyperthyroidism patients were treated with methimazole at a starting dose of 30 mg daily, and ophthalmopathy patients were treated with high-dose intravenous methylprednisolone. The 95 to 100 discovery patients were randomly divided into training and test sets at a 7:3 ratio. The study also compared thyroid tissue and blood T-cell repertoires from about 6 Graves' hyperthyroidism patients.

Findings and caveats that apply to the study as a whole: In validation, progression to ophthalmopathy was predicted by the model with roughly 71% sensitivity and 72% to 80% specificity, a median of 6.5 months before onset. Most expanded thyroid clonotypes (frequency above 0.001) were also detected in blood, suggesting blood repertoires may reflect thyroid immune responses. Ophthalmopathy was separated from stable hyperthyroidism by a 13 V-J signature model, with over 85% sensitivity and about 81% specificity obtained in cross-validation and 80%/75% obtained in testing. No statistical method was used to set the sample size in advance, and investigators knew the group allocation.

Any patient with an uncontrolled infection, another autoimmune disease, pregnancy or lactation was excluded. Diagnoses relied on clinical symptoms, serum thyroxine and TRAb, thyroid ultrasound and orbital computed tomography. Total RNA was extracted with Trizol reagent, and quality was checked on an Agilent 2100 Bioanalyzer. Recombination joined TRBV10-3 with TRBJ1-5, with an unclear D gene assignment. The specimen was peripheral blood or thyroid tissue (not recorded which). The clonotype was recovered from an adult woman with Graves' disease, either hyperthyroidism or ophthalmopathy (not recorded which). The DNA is TGTGCCATCAGAGGACTCAGCAATCAGCCCCAGCATTTT. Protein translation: CAIRGLSNQPQHF.